The following is a T cell receptor (beta chain) sequence with its context. Its antigen remains unknown. The entry originates in a study of PD-1 blockade in classical Hodgkin lymphoma. Study details: Nivolumab was given intravenously to patients at 3 mg/kg every 2 weeks. General observations from the study: CD4+ but not CD8+ TCR diversity rose significantly by C4D1. As was reported, newly diagnosed patients showed lower baseline TCR diversity than healthy donors did. The baseline diversity of complete responders showed similarity to that of newly diagnosed patients.

Profiled with immunoSEQ multiplex PCR; TCRdb holds only in-frame clones, not every one. The sample includes 20,000 to 30,000 clones, 81% of them seen just once. Relapses following autologous stem cell transplantation were seen in all patients, with brentuximab vedotin exposure varying. The receptor's source is a human donor with classical Hodgkin lymphoma. The source material was peripheral blood mononuclear cells (PBMCs), sampled before the second cycle of nivolumab.

This CDR3 reads CASSVDLAGGLTDTQYF. The CDR3 DNA is TGTGCCAGCAGCGTAGACCTAGCGGGAGGACTAACAGATACGCAGTATTTT. The rearrangement links TRBV9 to TRBJ2-3, with TRBD2 identical over 11 bases. The J segment lost 3 bases and the V segment lost 0 bases, leaving 6 bases of the junction unmatched. CDR1 is SGDLS and CDR2 is YYNGEE in the germline V gene. The CDR3 loop spans 17 amino acids.